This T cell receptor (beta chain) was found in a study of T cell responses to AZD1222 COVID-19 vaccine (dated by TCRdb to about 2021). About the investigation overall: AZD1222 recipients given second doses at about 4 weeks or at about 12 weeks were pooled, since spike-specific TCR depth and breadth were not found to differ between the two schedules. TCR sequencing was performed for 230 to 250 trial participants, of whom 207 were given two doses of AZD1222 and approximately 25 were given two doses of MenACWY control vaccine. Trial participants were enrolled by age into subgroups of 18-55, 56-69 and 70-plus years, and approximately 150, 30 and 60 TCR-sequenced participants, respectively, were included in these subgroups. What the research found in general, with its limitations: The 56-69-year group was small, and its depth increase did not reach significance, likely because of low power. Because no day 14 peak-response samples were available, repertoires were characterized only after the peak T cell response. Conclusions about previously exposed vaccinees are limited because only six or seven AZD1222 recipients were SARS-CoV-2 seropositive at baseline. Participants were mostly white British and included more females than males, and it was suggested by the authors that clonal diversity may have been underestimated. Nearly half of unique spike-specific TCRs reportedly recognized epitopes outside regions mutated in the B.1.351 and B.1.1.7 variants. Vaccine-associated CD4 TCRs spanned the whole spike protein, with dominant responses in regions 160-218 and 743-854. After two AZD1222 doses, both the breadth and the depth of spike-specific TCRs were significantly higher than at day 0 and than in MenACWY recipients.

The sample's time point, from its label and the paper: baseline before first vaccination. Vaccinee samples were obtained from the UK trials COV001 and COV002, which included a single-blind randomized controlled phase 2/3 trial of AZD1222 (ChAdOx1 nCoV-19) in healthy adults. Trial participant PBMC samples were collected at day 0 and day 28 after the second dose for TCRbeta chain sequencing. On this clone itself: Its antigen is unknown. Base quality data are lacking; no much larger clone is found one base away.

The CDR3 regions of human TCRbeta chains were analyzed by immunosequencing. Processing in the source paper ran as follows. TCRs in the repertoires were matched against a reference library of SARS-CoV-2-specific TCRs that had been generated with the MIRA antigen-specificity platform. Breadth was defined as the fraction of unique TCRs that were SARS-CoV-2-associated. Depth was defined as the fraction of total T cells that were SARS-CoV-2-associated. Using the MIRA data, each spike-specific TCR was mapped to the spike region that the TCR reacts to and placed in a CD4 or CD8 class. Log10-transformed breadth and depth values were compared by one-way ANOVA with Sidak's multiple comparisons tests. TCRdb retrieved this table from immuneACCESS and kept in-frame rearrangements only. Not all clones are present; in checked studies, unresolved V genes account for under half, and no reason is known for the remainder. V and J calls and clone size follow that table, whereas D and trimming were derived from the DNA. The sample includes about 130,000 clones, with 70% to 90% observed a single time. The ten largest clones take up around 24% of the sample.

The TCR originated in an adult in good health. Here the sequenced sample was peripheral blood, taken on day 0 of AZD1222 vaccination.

The CDR3 sequence is CASSLIREDTQYF. The sequenced DNA is TGTGCCAGCAGTTTAATTAGGGAAGATACGCAGTATTTT. The chain is made from TRBV27 and TRBJ2-3; a confident D gene designation cannot be given. The CDR3 has 13 amino acids, counting the end cysteine and phenylalanine. Only the CDR3 region is kept as DNA, spanning 39 bases read in frame from base 1. Reading the germline V gene (reference sequence) gives CDR1 MNHEY and CDR2 SMNVEV. Between the V and J ends, shortened by 2 bases and 5 bases respectively, the junction contains 8 bases.